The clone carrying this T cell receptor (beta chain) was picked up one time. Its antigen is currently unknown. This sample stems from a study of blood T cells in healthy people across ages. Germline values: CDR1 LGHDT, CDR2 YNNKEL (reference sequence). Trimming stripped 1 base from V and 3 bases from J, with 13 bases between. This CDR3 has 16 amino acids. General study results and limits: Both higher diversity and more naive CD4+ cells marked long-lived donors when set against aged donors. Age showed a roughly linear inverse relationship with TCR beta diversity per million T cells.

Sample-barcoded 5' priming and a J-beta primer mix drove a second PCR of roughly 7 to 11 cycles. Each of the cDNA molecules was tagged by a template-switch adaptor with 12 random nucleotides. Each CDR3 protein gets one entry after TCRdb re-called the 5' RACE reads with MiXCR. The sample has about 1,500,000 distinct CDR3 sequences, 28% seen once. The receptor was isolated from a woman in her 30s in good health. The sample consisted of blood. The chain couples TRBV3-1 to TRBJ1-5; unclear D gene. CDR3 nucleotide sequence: TGTGCCAGCAGCCAAGGCTATGAGGCCCCCAATCAGCCCCAGCATTTT. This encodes CASSQGYEAPNQPQHF.